The 9 T cell receptor beta chains below all came from one sample that was sequenced in a study of blood T cell repertoires in COVID-19. TCRdb's table, derived via immunoSEQ multiplex PCR, lists solely in-frame clones and lacks some. The data contain more than 85,000 clones, just over 90% of them singletons. The specimen was peripheral blood. These receptors all stem from a man in his sixties with acute or convalescent COVID-19.

In its sample, this clone was seen once. This rearrangement joins TRBV6-5 to TRBJ2-3; 8 nucleotides agree with TRBD1. Trimming removed 7 bases from V and 8 bases from J; junction bases left unmatched: 5. Germline CDR1 is MNHEY and CDR2 is SVGAGI. CDR3 length equals 12 residues. As DNA, the CDR3 is TGTGCCAGCACTACAGGGGGAGGTACGCAGTATTTT. Protein: CASTTGGGTQYF.

This CDR3 reads CASSSTGTLRDTQYF. The DNA for the CDR3 is TGTGCCAGCAGCTCTACCGGGACTCTCCGAGATACGCAGTATTTT. The J gene is TRBJ2-3, the V gene TRBV6-4; D perhaps matches TRBD2 (6 bases). The CDR3 sequence is 15 residues long. Deletions cut 6 bases from V and 5 bases from J, with 18 bases between. Germline CDR1 MRHNA, CDR2 SNTAGT.

The chain links TRBV9 to TRBJ1-3; maybe TRBD1 (6 bases). The CDR3 runs 18 residues. V gave up 0 bases and J gave up 4 bases, with 20 bases separating them. Per the germline V gene, CDR1 is SGDLS and CDR2 is YYNGEE. The CDR3 here is CASSVAFRTAGAGNTIYF. Written as DNA, the CDR3 is TGTGCCAGCAGCGTAGCTTTCCGGACGGCGGGGGCAGGAAACACCATATATTTT.

The chain couples TRBV6-5 to TRBJ2-7; 7 nucleotides line up with TRBD2. Germline CDR1 MNHEY, CDR2 SVGAGI. Germline trimming cut 10 bases from V and 3 bases from J; bases unmatched to any gene: 9. CDR3 length: 13 residues. The CDR3 is CATSSAGYYEQYF. The CDR3 nucleotides are TGTGCCACCTCCTCAGCGGGGTACTACGAGCAGTACTTC.

The V call is TRBV27, the J call TRBJ1-2; 7 bases agree with TRBD1. The ends lost 0 bases at V and 6 bases at J; junction bases unmatched: 7. The CDR3 loop spans 15 amino acids. CDR1 and CDR2 (germline): MNHEY, SMNVEV (reference sequence). This chain's CDR3 is CASSLSRRGRNGYTF. The CDR3 region has the DNA TGTGCCAGCAGTTTATCGCGAAGGGGGCGCAATGGCTACACCTTC.

V usage is TRBV16 and J usage is TRBJ1-6; the match to TRBD1 covers 9 bases. V was pared by 3 bases and J by 7 bases, with 4 bases of the junction left unmatched. There are 15 residues in the CDR3. Per the germline V gene, CDR1 is KGHSY and CDR2 is FQNENV. The CDR3 bases are TGTGCCAGCAGCCAGCGGACAGGGGAAAATTCACCCCTCCACTTT. Its translation is CASSQRTGENSPLHF.

The chain has TRBV5-4 and TRBJ2-3, with TRBD2 identical over 7 bases. Germline loops: CDR1 SGHNT, CDR2 YYREEE (reference sequence). Losses at the gene ends were 3 bases for V and 3 bases for J; bases not matched to a gene: 10. The CDR3 extends over 16 amino acids. This chain's CDR3 is CASSSSSGKGTDTQYF. CDR3 nucleotides: TGTGCCAGCAGCTCGTCGAGCGGGAAAGGTACAGATACGCAGTATTTT.

This chain joins TRBV5-4 and TRBJ2-2; D unresolved. This CDR3 is built from 12 residues. From germline, CDR1 is SGHNT and CDR2 YYREEE (reference sequence). Trimming left V 1 base short and J 6 bases short, with 4 bases between. This chain's CDR3 is CASSLQAGELFF. The DNA of the CDR3 is TGTGCCAGCAGCTTGCAGGCCGGGGAGCTGTTTTTT.

The chain links TRBV4-1 to TRBJ1-1, with D perhaps TRBD1 (6 bases). CDR1 MGHRA and CDR2 YSYEKL come from the germline V gene. This CDR3 has 15 amino acids. Trimming shortened V by 0 bases and J by 4 bases, and 12 bases separated the two germline ends. The DNA for the CDR3 is TGCGCCAGCAGCCAAGAAGGGGGTTGGGTCACTGAAGCTTTCTTT. Protein sequence: CASSQEGGWVTEAFF.